Listed below are T cell receptor beta chains from one sample, sequenced in a study of spatial heterogeneity in lung cancer. TCRdb reprocessed the 5' RACE reads with MiXCR, giving one entry per CDR3 protein. The sample records roughly 10,000 distinct CDR3 sequences, about 11% being singletons. Sequencing used lung tumor tissue, obtained at surgery. The receptors come from a female donor with early-stage non-small cell lung cancer. CDR3s include the opening cysteine and the closing phenylalanine or tryptophan. D genes are given only for firm matches. Rows give clone size only sometimes, using once, few, many, or a class for an expanded clone.

cdr3_aa: CASSEAWWAGGNQPQHF; cdr3_nt: TGTGCCAGCAGTGAAGCGTGGTGGGCTGGTGGCAATCAGCCCCAGCATTTT; j_call: TRBJ1-5; clone_size: few; v_call: TRBV2; d_call: NA
cdr3_aa: CASSPGTGTYNEQFF; cdr3_nt: TGTGCCAGCAGTCCGGGGACAGGGACCTACAATGAGCAGTTCTTC; j_call: TRBJ2-1; clone_size: many; v_call: TRBV6-5; d_call: TRBD1
cdr3_aa: CASSLEGTGGYTF; cdr3_nt: TGCGCCAGCAGCTTGGAGGGGACAGGTGGCTACACCTTC; j_call: TRBJ1-2; clone_size: few; v_call: TRBV5-1; d_call: TRBD1
cdr3_aa: CASSTGQGEGEQYF; cdr3_nt: TGTGCCAGCAGTACTGGACAGGGGGAAGGCGAGCAGTACTTC; j_call: TRBJ2-7; clone_size: medium-sized; v_call: TRBV11-3; d_call: TRBD1
cdr3_aa: CASSPTGTDIEQYF; cdr3_nt: TGCGCCAGCAGCCCAACCGGGACAGATATCGAGCAGTACTTC; j_call: TRBJ2-7; clone_size: many; v_call: TRBV5-1; d_call: TRBD1
cdr3_aa: CSVERSGQISSSYNEQFF; cdr3_nt: TGCAGCGTTGAACGGTCCGGGCAGATAAGCAGCTCCTACAATGAGCAGTTCTTC; j_call: TRBJ2-1; clone_size: medium-sized; v_call: TRBV29-1; d_call: NA
cdr3_aa: CSAERAGRGSYEQYF; cdr3_nt: TGCAGTGCTGAGCGCGCAGGGAGGGGATCCTACGAGCAGTACTTC; j_call: TRBJ2-7; clone_size: many; v_call: TRBV20-1; d_call: TRBD2
cdr3_aa: CASNVRERGYEQYF; cdr3_nt: TGTGCCAGCAACGTGAGGGAAAGAGGCTACGAGCAGTACTTC; j_call: TRBJ2-7; clone_size: medium-sized; v_call: TRBV12-3/TRBV12-4; d_call: NA
cdr3_aa: CAGSRDGTQPQHF; cdr3_nt: TGTGCCGGGAGCAGGGACGGGACTCAGCCCCAGCATTTT; j_call: TRBJ1-5; clone_size: NA; v_call: TRBV6-6; d_call: NA
cdr3_aa: CSVVRDRGREQYF; cdr3_nt: TGCAGTGTTGTCCGGGACAGGGGGCGTGAGCAGTACTTC; j_call: TRBJ2-7; clone_size: many; v_call: TRBV20-1; d_call: TRBD1
cdr3_aa: CASMAGLTREYNEQFF; cdr3_nt: TGTGCCAGCATGGCGGGGCTTACCCGAGAGTACAATGAGCAGTTCTTC; j_call: TRBJ2-1; clone_size: large; v_call: TRBV2; d_call: NA
cdr3_aa: CASRTQTSARPAYEQYF; cdr3_nt: TGTGCCAGCAGGACCCAGACTAGCGCTAGACCTGCCTACGAGCAGTACTTC; j_call: TRBJ2-7; clone_size: NA; v_call: TRBV6-2/TRBV6-3; d_call: TRBD2
cdr3_aa: CASSLGLAGPYNEQFF; cdr3_nt: TGTGCCAGCAGCTTGGGACTAGCGGGGCCCTACAATGAGCAGTTCTTC; j_call: TRBJ2-1; clone_size: NA; v_call: TRBV6-6; d_call: TRBD2
cdr3_aa: CSAVPPGASSGNTIYF; cdr3_nt: TGCAGTGCCGTCCCTCCGGGGGCGAGCTCTGGAAACACCATATATTTT; j_call: TRBJ1-3; clone_size: medium-sized; v_call: TRBV20-1; d_call: NA
cdr3_aa: CSVEVGSGNTIYF; cdr3_nt: TGCAGCGTTGAAGTAGGGTCTGGAAACACCATATATTTT; j_call: TRBJ1-3; clone_size: medium-sized; v_call: TRBV29-1; d_call: NA
cdr3_aa: CASSRTGGGTEAFF; cdr3_nt: TGTGCCAGCAGTCGGACAGGGGGCGGAACTGAAGCTTTCTTT; j_call: TRBJ1-1; clone_size: many; v_call: TRBV27; d_call: TRBD1
cdr3_aa: CASSLRGNPYEQYF; cdr3_nt: TGTGCCAGCAGTTTAAGGGGAAACCCCTACGAGCAGTACTTC; j_call: TRBJ2-7; clone_size: NA; v_call: TRBV12-3/TRBV12-4; d_call: NA
cdr3_aa: CATRQGYEQYF; cdr3_nt: TGTGCCACTAGACAGGGCTACGAGCAGTACTTC; j_call: TRBJ2-7; clone_size: few; v_call: TRBV19; d_call: TRBD1
cdr3_aa: CASSFNGGYGYTF; cdr3_nt: TGTGCCAGCAGTTTTAACGGAGGCTATGGCTACACCTTC; j_call: TRBJ1-2; clone_size: many; v_call: TRBV27; d_call: NA
cdr3_aa: CASSPYGQVSNSGRARETQYF; cdr3_nt: TGTGCCAGCAGTCCATATGGACAGGTGTCAAATAGCGGGAGGGCCAGAGAGACCCAGTACTTC; j_call: TRBJ2-5; clone_size: many; v_call: TRBV28; d_call: TRBD2
cdr3_aa: CSARKPGQGTYEQYF; cdr3_nt: TGCAGTGCTAGAAAACCGGGACAGGGGACCTACGAGCAGTACTTC; j_call: TRBJ2-7; clone_size: NA; v_call: TRBV20-1; d_call: TRBD1
cdr3_aa: CASRGALTYEQYF; cdr3_nt: TGTGCCAGCCGGGGGGCTTTAACCTACGAGCAGTACTTC; j_call: TRBJ2-7; clone_size: NA; v_call: TRBV6-5; d_call: NA
cdr3_aa: CASSQSLDAPKGNQPQHF; cdr3_nt: TGTGCCAGCAGCCAATCCCTGGACGCCCCCAAGGGCAATCAGCCCCAGCATTTT; j_call: TRBJ1-5; clone_size: many; v_call: TRBV16; d_call: NA
cdr3_aa: CASSLQNMNTEAFF; cdr3_nt: TGTGCCAGCAGCTTGCAGAACATGAACACTGAAGCTTTCTTT; j_call: TRBJ1-1; clone_size: NA; v_call: TRBV5-5; d_call: NA
cdr3_aa: CASSQHYGLAGLENIQYF; cdr3_nt: TGTGCCAGCAGCCAACATTACGGACTAGCGGGGCTCGAAAACATTCAGTACTTC; j_call: TRBJ2-4; clone_size: NA; v_call: TRBV4-2; d_call: TRBD2
cdr3_aa: CASSGQLFGTDTQYF; cdr3_nt: TGTGCCAGCTCGGGACAGTTGTTCGGTACAGATACGCAGTATTTT; j_call: TRBJ2-3; clone_size: many; v_call: TRBV27; d_call: TRBD1
cdr3_aa: CANSSWRTGRTGELFF; cdr3_nt: TGTGCCAACAGTTCTTGGAGGACAGGGCGCACCGGGGAGCTGTTTTTT; j_call: TRBJ2-2; clone_size: NA; v_call: TRBV12-3/TRBV12-4; d_call: TRBD1
cdr3_aa: CAISDGTSGLNEQFF; cdr3_nt: TGTGCCATAAGTGATGGGACTAGCGGGCTCAATGAGCAGTTCTTC; j_call: TRBJ2-1; clone_size: NA; v_call: TRBV10-3; d_call: TRBD2